This T cell receptor beta chain was captured in a study of blood T cells in healthy people across ages. Then a second PCR, running about 6 to 12 cycles, was carried out with a sample-barcoded 5' primer and a J-beta primer mix. From each sample, at least 3 million paired-end reads containing CDR3 were obtained. TCRdb re-called the 5' RACE reads through MiXCR, storing one row per CDR3 protein. The repertoire holds approximately 1.5 million distinct CDR3 sequences, 35% to 45% seen once, with under 5% in the top ten. Trimming removed 2 bases at V and 0 bases at J, with 14 bases between. Germline V gives CDR1 SGHDN, CDR2 FVKESK. The CDR3 covers 17 residues.

Material: blood. The J gene is TRBJ2-1, the V gene TRBV14; D ambiguous. The sequence was obtained from a woman aged 18-29 years in good health. The CDR3 nucleotides read TGTGCCAGCAGCCAACGACCTCTATTGGGCTCCTACAATGAGCAGTTCTTC. The encoded protein is CASSQRPLLGSYNEQFF.